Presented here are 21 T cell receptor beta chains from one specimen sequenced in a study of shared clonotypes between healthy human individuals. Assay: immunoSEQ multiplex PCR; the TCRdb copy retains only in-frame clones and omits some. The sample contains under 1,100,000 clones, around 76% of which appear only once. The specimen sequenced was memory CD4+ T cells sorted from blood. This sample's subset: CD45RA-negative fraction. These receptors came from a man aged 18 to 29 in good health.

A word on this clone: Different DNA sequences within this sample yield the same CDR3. In DNA form, the CDR3 reads TGTGCCAGTAGTATCTCGGGGGGCTATGGCTACACCTTC. Translation: CASSISGGYGYTF. J is TRBJ1-2 and V is TRBV19; TRBD1 is a possible D gene (5 bases). Trimming took 3 bases from V and 4 from J, leaving 9 bases between them. Germline V CDR1 and CDR2: LNHDA, SQIVND (reference sequence). This CDR3 has 13 residues.

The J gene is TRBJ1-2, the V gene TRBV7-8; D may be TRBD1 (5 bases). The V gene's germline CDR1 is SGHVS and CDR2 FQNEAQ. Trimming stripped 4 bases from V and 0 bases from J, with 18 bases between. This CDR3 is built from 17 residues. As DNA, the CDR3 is TGTGCCAGCAGCTCGACCTCTCAGAGGGGAACTAACTATGGCTACACCTTC. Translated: CASSSTSQRGTNYGYTF.

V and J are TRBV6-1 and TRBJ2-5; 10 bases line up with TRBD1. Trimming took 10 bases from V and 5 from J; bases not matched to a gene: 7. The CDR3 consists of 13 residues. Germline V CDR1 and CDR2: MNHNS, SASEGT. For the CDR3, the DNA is TGTGCCACCGACAGGGGGCCCGAGGAGACCCAGTACTTC. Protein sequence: CATDRGPEETQYF.

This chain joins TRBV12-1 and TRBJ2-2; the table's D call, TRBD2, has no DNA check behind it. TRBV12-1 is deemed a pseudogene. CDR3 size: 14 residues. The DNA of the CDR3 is TGTGCCAGCAGGGGACTAGAAAACACCGGGGAGCTGTTTTTT. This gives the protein CASRGLENTGELFF.

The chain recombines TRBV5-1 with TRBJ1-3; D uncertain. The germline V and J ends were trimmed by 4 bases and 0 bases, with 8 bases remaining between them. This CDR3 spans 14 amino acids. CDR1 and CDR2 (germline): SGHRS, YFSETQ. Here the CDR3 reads CASSVDGSGNTIYF. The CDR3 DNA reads TGCGCCAGCAGCGTAGACGGCTCTGGAAACACCATATATTTT.

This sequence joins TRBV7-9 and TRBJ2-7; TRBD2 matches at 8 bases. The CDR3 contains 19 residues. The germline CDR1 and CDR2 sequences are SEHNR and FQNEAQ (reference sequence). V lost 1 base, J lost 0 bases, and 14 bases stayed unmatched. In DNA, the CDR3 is TGTGCCAGCAGCTTAGGCCGACTAGCGCTTACCTTTAGCTCCTACGAGCAGTACTTC. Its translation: CASSLGRLALTFSSYEQYF.

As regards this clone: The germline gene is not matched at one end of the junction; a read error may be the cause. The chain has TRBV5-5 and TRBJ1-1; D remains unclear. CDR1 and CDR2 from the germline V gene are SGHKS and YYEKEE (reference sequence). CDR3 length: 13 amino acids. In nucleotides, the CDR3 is TGTGCCAGCAGCTTGGCCGCCAGGTCGGAGATGATCTTT. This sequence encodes CASSLAARSEMIF.

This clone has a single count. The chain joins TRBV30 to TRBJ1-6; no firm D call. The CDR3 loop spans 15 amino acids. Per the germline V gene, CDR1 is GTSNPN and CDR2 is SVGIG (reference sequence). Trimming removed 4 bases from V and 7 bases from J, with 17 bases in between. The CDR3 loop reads CAWNRDLDANSPLHF. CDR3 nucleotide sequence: TGTGCCTGGAACAGAGATTTAGATGCAAATTCACCCCTCCACTTT.

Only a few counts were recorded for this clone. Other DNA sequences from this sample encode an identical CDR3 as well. Here the CDR3 DNA reads TGTGCCAGCTCACCCGCGGGGGAGACCCAGTACTTC. It yields the protein CASSPAGETQYF. The chain carries TRBV18 and TRBJ2-5; a weak D match, TRBD2 (6 bases). There are 12 residues in the CDR3. Trimming cost V 3 bases and J 5 bases, with 7 bases left between them. Germline V gives CDR1 KGHSH, CDR2 LQKENI.

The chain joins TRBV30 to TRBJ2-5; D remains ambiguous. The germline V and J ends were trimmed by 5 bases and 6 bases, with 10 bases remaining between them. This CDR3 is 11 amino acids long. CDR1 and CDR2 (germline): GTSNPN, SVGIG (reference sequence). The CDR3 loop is CAWAIGQTQYF. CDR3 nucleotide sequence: TGTGCCTGGGCCATAGGACAGACCCAGTACTTC.

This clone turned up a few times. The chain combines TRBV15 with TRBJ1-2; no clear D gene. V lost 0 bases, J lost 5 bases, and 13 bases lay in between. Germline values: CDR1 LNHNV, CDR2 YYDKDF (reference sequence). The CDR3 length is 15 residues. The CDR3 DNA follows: TGTGCCACCAGCAGAGATCATGGTTATGCTTATGGCTACACCTTC. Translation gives CATSRDHGYAYGYTF.

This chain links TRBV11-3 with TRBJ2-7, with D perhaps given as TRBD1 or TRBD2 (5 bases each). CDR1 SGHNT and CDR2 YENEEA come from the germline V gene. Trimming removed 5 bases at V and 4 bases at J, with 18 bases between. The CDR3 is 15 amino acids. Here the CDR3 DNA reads TGTGCCAGCAGCGAGCCCCCGGGACCCTGGTACGAGCAGTACTTC. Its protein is CASSEPPGPWYEQYF.

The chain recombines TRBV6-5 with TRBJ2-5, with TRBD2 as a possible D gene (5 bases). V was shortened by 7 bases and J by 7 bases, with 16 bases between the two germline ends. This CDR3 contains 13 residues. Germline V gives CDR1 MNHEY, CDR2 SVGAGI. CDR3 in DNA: TGTGCCAGCATTCCCGGAGGATCGAGGACCCAGTACTTC. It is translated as CASIPGGSRTQYF.

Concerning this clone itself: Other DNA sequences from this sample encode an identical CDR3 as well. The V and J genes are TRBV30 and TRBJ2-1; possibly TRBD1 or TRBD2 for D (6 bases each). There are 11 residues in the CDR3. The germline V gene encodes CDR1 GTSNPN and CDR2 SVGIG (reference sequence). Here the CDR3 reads CAGGSYNEQFF. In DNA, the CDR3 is TGTGCAGGGGGGTCCTACAATGAGCAGTTCTTC.

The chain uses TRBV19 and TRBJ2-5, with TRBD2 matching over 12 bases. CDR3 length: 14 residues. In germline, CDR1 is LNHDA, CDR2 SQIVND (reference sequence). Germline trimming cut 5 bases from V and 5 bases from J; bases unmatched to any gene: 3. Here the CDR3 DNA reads TGTGCCAGTAGTTTCACTAGCGGGAGGGAGACCCAGTACTTC. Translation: CASSFTSGRETQYF.

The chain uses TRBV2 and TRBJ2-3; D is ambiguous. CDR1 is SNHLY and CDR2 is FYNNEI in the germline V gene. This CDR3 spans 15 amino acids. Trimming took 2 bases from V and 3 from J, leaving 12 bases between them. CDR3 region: CASSEKGGSTDTQYF. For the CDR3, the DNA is TGTGCCAGCAGTGAAAAGGGTGGTAGTACAGATACGCAGTATTTT.

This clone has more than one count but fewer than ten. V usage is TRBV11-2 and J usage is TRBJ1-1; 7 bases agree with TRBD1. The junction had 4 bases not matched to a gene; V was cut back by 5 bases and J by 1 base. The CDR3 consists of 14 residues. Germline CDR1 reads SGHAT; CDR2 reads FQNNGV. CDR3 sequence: CASSHRDRNTEAFF. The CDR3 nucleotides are TGTGCCAGCAGCCACCGGGACAGGAACACTGAAGCTTTCTTT.

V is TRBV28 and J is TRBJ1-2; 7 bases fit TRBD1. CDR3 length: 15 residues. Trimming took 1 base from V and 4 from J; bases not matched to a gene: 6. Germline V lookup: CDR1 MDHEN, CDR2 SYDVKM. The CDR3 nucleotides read TGTGCCAGCAGTTTATATTCAGACAGGGCCTATGGCTACACCTTC. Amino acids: CASSLYSDRAYGYTF.

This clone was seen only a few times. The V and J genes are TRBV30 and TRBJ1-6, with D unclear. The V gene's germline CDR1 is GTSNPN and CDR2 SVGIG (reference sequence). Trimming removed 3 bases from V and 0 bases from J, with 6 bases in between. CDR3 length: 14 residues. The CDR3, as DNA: TGTGCCTGGAGAGATAGCTCCTATAATTCACCCCTCCACTTT. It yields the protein CAWRDSSYNSPLHF.

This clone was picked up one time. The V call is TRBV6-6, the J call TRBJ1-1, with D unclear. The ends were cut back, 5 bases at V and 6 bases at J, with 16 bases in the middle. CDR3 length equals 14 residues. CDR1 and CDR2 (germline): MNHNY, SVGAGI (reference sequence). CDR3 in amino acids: CASSPSPTVAEAFF. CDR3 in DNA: TGTGCCAGCAGTCCCTCCCCCACGGTCGCTGAAGCTTTCTTT.

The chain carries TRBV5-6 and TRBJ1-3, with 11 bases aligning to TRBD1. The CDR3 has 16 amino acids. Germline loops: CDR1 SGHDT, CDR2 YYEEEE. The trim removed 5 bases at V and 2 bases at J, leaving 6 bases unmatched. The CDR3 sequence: CASSSRDRGAGNTIYF. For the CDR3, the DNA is TGTGCCAGCAGTTCCCGGGACAGGGGGGCTGGAAACACCATATATTTT.